The 27 T cell receptor beta chains below were found in one sample sequenced in a study of blood T cells in healthy people across ages. Sample-barcoded 5' priming and a J-beta primer mix drove a second PCR of roughly 7 to 11 cycles. MiXCR, applied by TCRdb to the 5' RACE reads, yields one record per CDR3 protein. The table includes roughly 1.9 million distinct CDR3 sequences, more than 35% detected once. Sequencing was done on a sample of blood. The receptors derive from a human donor in good health.

This clonotype was seen a few times. The J gene is TRBJ2-7, the V gene TRBV20-1, with D perhaps TRBD1 (6 bases). V was cut by 6 bases and J by 2 bases, with 14 bases left in between. The CDR3 extends over 13 amino acids. Germline V gene data show CDR1 as DFQATT and CDR2 as SNEGSKA (reference sequence). The CDR3 DNA follows: TGCAGTGCCCAGGGGCAGGGGACCTACGAGCAGTACTTC. This sequence encodes CSAQGQGTYEQYF.

This sequence joins TRBV9 and TRBJ2-2; possibly TRBD2 for D (6 bases). This CDR3 is built from 15 residues. V lost 4 bases and J lost 1, with 11 bases in between. Germline values: CDR1 SGDLS, CDR2 YYNGEE. The DNA of the CDR3 is TGTGCCAGCAGCCCGGGGCGGGGGAACACCGGGGAGCTGTTTTTT. The encoded protein is CASSPGRGNTGELFF. Using reference TRBV9 and TRBJ2-2 for the parts outside the CDR3, the full variable domain is DSGVTQTPKHLITATGQRVTLRCSPRSGDLSVYWYQQSLDQGLQFLIQYYNGEERAKGNILERFSAQQFPDLHSELNLSSLELGDSALYFCASSPGRGNTGELFFGEGSRLTVL.

This chain uses TRBV28 with TRBJ1-5; D gene uncertain. V was cut by 4 bases and J by 10 bases, with 11 bases left in between. This CDR3 has 12 amino acids. Germline lookup yields CDR1 MDHEN and CDR2 SYDVKM. The DNA of the CDR3 is TGTGCCAGCAGTTCCACTTCGAATCCCCAGCATTTT. It specifies CASSSTSNPQHF.

The chain joins TRBV7-2 to TRBJ1-5, with D perhaps matching TRBD1 (5 bases). The CDR3 is 14 amino acids. CDR1 and CDR2 (germline): SGHTA, FQGNSA. Trimming cost V 5 bases and J 4 bases, with 12 bases left between them. CDR3 sequence: CASSPRGPNQPQHF. The CDR3 coding sequence is TGTGCCAGCAGCCCCCGGGGCCCGAATCAGCCCCAGCATTTT.

This clonotype was seen more than once but under ten times. This rearrangement joins TRBV20-1 to TRBJ1-2; D unresolved. Trimming cost V 4 bases and J 6 bases, with 15 bases left between them. Germline CDR1 DFQATT, CDR2 SNEGSKA (reference sequence). The CDR3 sequence is 13 residues long. The CDR3 nucleotides read TGCAGTGCTACCCTCCGTTGGACCCATGGCTACACCTTC. This sequence encodes CSATLRWTHGYTF.

J is TRBJ2-1 and V is TRBV15; 7 nucleotides align to TRBD2. Matching the DNA end better, TRBJ2-7 makes the J call doubtful. Looked up from germline, CDR1 is LNHNV and CDR2 is YYDKDF (reference sequence). CDR3 length: 17 residues. This chain's CDR3 is CATSRDFASGSYNEQYF. In nucleotides, the CDR3 is TGTGCCACCAGCAGAGATTTCGCTAGCGGATCCTACAATGAGCAGTACTTC.

About this clonotype itself: Since no conserved phenylalanine or tryptophan closes the CDR3, a read error is the likely cause. This sequence joins TRBV7-8 and TRBJ2-1; possibly TRBD1 or TRBD2 for D (5 bases each). This CDR3 has 16 residues. Germline V CDR1 and CDR2: SGHVS, FQNEAQ. V was shortened by 2 bases and J by 8 bases, with 19 bases between the two germline ends. The CDR3 DNA follows: TGTGCCAGCAGCTTACCCGGGACCCATCATACGGATGAGCAGTTCTTA. As protein: CASSLPGTHHTDEQFL.

This clonotype was detected a few times. The rearrangement uses TRBV29-1 and TRBJ2-1; 10 bases match TRBD2. V lost 8 bases and J lost 2; bases outside the gene matches: 6. Germline CDR1 SQVTM, CDR2 ANQGSEA. The length of the CDR3 is 14 residues. For the CDR3, the DNA is TGCAGCATCTTAGCGGGGGGCCCCTACAATGAGCAGTTCTTC. Translating gives CSILAGGPYNEQFF.

This clonotype was observed a few times. V gene TRBV28 combines with J gene TRBJ1-3; D may be TRBD1 (6 bases). The V end lost 10 bases, the J end lost 4 bases, and 8 bases lay between the germline ends. The CDR3 extends over 11 amino acids. CDR1 MDHEN and CDR2 SYDVKM come from the germline V gene. CDR3 nucleotides: TGTGCCATACAGGGAGGAAACACCATATATTTT. It is translated as CAIQGGNTIYF.

In its sample, this clonotype was seen a few times. The rearrangement uses TRBV7-2 and TRBJ2-3; D possibly matches TRBD1 or TRBD2 (5 bases each). The length of the CDR3 is 15 residues. V lost 6 bases, J lost 5 bases, and 18 bases lay in between. Germline V CDR1 and CDR2: SGHTA, FQGNSA. In DNA form, the CDR3 reads TGTGCCAGCAGTATGGACTCGGCGCAGGGAGATACGCAGTATTTT. Encoded protein: CASSMDSAQGDTQYF.

The rearrangement links TRBV7-2 to TRBJ1-2; the D is unclear. Germline lookup yields CDR1 SGHTA and CDR2 FQGNSA. The CDR3 covers 15 residues. V lost 4 bases, J lost 6 bases, and 18 bases lay in between. The CDR3 spells CASSSPGGWMDGYTF. CDR3 coding DNA: TGTGCCAGCAGCTCCCCCGGCGGATGGATGGATGGCTACACCTTC. The whole variable domain, filled in from reference TRBV7-2 and TRBJ1-2, reads GAGVSQSPSNKVTEKGKDVELRCDPISGHTALYWYRQSLGQGLEFLIYFQGNSAPDKSGLPSDRFSAERTGGSVSTLTIQRTQQEDSAVYLCASSSPGGWMDGYTFGSGTRLTVV.

V usage is TRBV6-2 or TRBV6-3 and J usage is TRBJ1-6; D not resolved. Per the germline V gene, CDR1 is MNHEY and CDR2 is SVGEGT. V lost 4 bases and J 12 bases, leaving 13 bases between the germline ends. The CDR3 is made up of 13 amino acids. The CDR3 sequence is CASSLQRVGPLHF. CDR3 sequence (DNA): TGTGCCAGCAGTTTACAGAGAGTGGGACCCCTCCACTTT.

The rearrangement joins TRBV29-1 to TRBJ1-1; D is undetermined. The CDR3 extends over 11 amino acids. V was pared by 4 bases and J by 3 bases, with 6 bases between. Germline V gene sequence: CDR1 SQVTM, CDR2 ANQGSEA. This chain's CDR3 is CSVAAYTEAFF. In DNA form, the CDR3 reads TGCAGCGTTGCCGCCTACACTGAAGCTTTCTTT.

With respect to this clonotype: A read error may be the cause here, since a much bigger clone is one base away. The rearrangement uses TRBV20-1 and TRBJ2-4; 8 nucleotides line up with TRBD1. J lost 9 bases, V lost 3 bases, and 10 bases had no gene match. Per germline, CDR1 DFQATT and CDR2 SNEGSKA (reference sequence). The CDR3 loop spans 14 amino acids. For the CDR3, the DNA is TGCAGTGCTAGGTCGGACAGGGCAATCCCCATTCAGTACTTC. Translating gives CSARSDRAIPIQYF.

Turning to this clonotype: One end of the junction does not line up with germline, which may come from a read error. The chain recombines TRBV6-5 with TRBJ1-1, with D possibly TRBD1 on 5 matching bases. Germline CDR1 MNHEY, CDR2 SVGAGI. The CDR3 consists of 13 residues. CDR3 sequence (DNA): TGTGCCAGCAGTTACGGGGCACGCACTGTAGCTTTCTTT. It is translated as CASSYGARTVAFF.

This chain links TRBV7-3 with TRBJ2-1, with 8 bases that match TRBD1. Looked up from germline, CDR1 is SGHTA and CDR2 is FQGTGA. The CDR3 runs 15 residues. V lost 2 bases and J lost 6; bases outside the gene matches: 6. CDR3 nucleotide sequence: TGTGCCAGCAGCTTATGGGGCAGGGGGCTCAATGAGCAGTTCTTC. It is translated as CASSLWGRGLNEQFF.

This clonotype was seen only once. This chain uses TRBV6-5 with TRBJ2-7; D may be TRBD2 (6 bases). The CDR3 has 16 residues. The germline V gene has CDR1 MNHEY and CDR2 SVGAGI. V was trimmed by 0 bases and J by 7 bases, leaving 19 bases between them. The DNA for the CDR3 is TGTGCCAGCAGTTACTCTAGGACTAAGGCCCGGGGGGAGCAGTACTTC. It codes for CASSYSRTKARGEQYF.

CDR3 nucleotides: TGTGCCAGCAGCCAAGGGCGGATAACCGTGACCGGGGGAAACATTCAGTACTTC. The encoded protein is CASSQGRITVTGGNIQYF. The rearrangement joins TRBV4-2 to TRBJ2-4; tentatively, D is TRBD2 (6 bases). The germline gives CDR1 LGHNA, CDR2 YNFKEQ. This CDR3 is 18 amino acids long. Between the trimmed V and J ends, which lost 1 base and 6 bases, there was a span of 22 bases.

As for this clonotype: A read error may be the cause here, since a much bigger clone is one base away. The chain is built from TRBV7-9 and TRBJ1-1, with D unclear. CDR1 is SEHNR and CDR2 is FQNEAQ in the germline V gene (reference sequence). The ends were cut back, 6 bases at V and 1 base at J, with 6 bases in the middle. The CDR3 consists of 12 residues. The CDR3 spells CASRPENTEAFF. The CDR3 bases are TGTGCCAGCAGGCCAGAGAACACTGAAGCTTTCTTT.

The chain has TRBV5-1 and TRBJ2-1; 7 positions agree with TRBD1. The CDR3 loop spans 15 amino acids. Germline lookup yields CDR1 SGHRS and CDR2 YFSETQ. The J segment lost 2 bases and the V segment lost 3 bases, leaving 5 bases of the junction unmatched. The CDR3 DNA follows: TGCGCCAGCAGCTCGGACAGGTTTACCTACAATGAGCAGTTCTTC. Its translation is CASSSDRFTYNEQFF.

This clonotype was observed a handful of times. This chain connects TRBV7-9 to TRBJ1-2; D is ambiguous. V was clipped by 5 bases and J by 8 bases, with 15 bases between them. This CDR3 is built from 13 residues. CDR1 is SEHNR, CDR2 FQNEAQ, per germline (reference sequence). DNA of the CDR3: TGTGCCAGCAGCCCTAATGCGGTTTTGGGCTACACCTTC. This translates into CASSPNAVLGYTF.

The V and J genes are TRBV20-1 and TRBJ2-1, with TRBD2 matching 16 bases. Germline CDR1 DFQATT, CDR2 SNEGSKA (reference sequence). The V gene end was trimmed by 1 base and the J gene end by 1 base; junction bases not matched to a gene: 4. This CDR3 is 18 amino acids long. CDR3 loop: CSARVGTSGGGSYNEQFF. Written as DNA, the CDR3 is TGCAGTGCTAGAGTCGGGACTAGCGGGGGGGGGTCCTACAATGAGCAGTTCTTC.

This clonotype was observed a few times. The chain uses TRBV6-2 or TRBV6-3 and TRBJ1-2, with D hard to call. The CDR3 is made up of 13 amino acids. Germline CDR1 and CDR2: MNHEY and SVGEGT. Trimming removed 1 base from V and 4 bases from J, with 7 bases in between. CDR3 amino acids: CASSYYEGYGYTF. CDR3 DNA sequence: TGTGCCAGCAGTTACTATGAGGGCTATGGCTACACCTTC.

A note on this clonotype: One base away lies a much larger clone, so this may be a sequencing read error. The chain recombines TRBV20-1 with TRBJ2-7; TRBD1 matches 8 bases. The germline V gene encodes CDR1 DFQATT and CDR2 SNEGSKA (reference sequence). CDR3 length: 14 residues. V dropped 5 bases and J dropped 6; count of bases not matched to a gene: 12. The CDR3 sequence is CSAGWGQVFVEQYF. Written as DNA, the CDR3 is TGCAGTGCTGGTTGGGGACAGGTATTTGTCGAGCAGTACTTC.

This clonotype has a handful of counts. V and J are TRBV5-4 and TRBJ1-2, with TRBD1 matching 8 bases. CDR3 length: 15 amino acids. CDR1 SGHNT and CDR2 YYREEE come from the germline V gene (reference sequence). V was clipped by 3 bases and J by 1 base; unmatched bases: 5. This chain's CDR3 is CASSSWTGFNYGYTF. The CDR3 nucleotides are TGTGCCAGCAGCTCCTGGACAGGGTTTAACTATGGCTACACCTTC.

A few counts support this clonotype. DNA for the CDR3: TGTGCCAGCAGTTGCGGTGGGGTCTCCTACGAGCAGTACTTC. The encoded protein is CASSCGGVSYEQYF. This chain uses TRBV6-6 with TRBJ2-7; D is undetermined. The germline CDR1 and CDR2 sequences are MNHNY and SVGAGI (reference sequence). Deletions cut 4 bases from V and 0 bases from J, with 10 bases between. The CDR3 spans 14 residues.

The chain recombines TRBV6-5 with TRBJ1-2; 7 nucleotides match TRBD1. The CDR3 covers 13 residues. Germline V gene data show CDR1 as MNHEY and CDR2 as SVGAGI. V shed 5 bases and J 4 bases; nucleotides not matched to a gene: 4. The CDR3 is CASSSRDSYGYTF. CDR3 DNA sequence: TGTGCCAGCAGTAGCCGGGACAGCTATGGCTACACCTTC.